This TCR beta chain was sequenced during a study of control samples from healthy donors and cancer patients. V was cut by 5 bases and J by 9 bases, with 17 bases left in between. The CDR3 has 14 residues. Germline V gene lookup returns CDR1 MNHEY and CDR2 SVGAGI. Measured with immunoSEQ multiplex PCR; TCRdb has only the in-frame clones, and not every one. The sample gives approximately 100,000 clones, about 89% of which show up once; 15% to 20% is in the top ten. Material: PBMCs. The receptor comes from a man between 60 and 70 years old with lung cancer. The rearrangement joins TRBV6-5 to TRBJ2-4; D not resolved. CDR3 coding DNA: TGTGCCAGCAGTAAAACACGGAATTTCGGCATTCAGTACTTC. Translating gives CASSKTRNFGIQYF.